The 8 T cell receptor beta chains below all came from one sample that was sequenced in a study of metastatic and nonmetastatic thyroid tumors. TCRdb reanalyzed the PCR reads via MiXCR. The sample shows under 45,000 clones, under 20% of them seen only once. Thyroid surgery took place with no prior treatment in any patient. The sample consisted of tumor tissue. The receptor set was obtained from a female donor with papillary thyroid cancer or a benign thyroid nodule (not recorded which). Some clones in this sample may be carry-over from other donors' samples.

This clone was picked up many times. A read error is likely, as this CDR3 ends without the conserved phenylalanine or tryptophan. It is unclear where the CDR3 begins or ends on the DNA, so no DNA is shown, and the CDR3 is as TCRdb lists it. The rearrangement joins TRBV7-9 to TRBJ1-2. The CDR3 contains 8 residues when both ends are counted. Germline V lookup: CDR1 SEHNR, CDR2 FQNEAQ (reference sequence). The CDR3 spells CASSFLRC.

This chain uses TRBV12-3 or TRBV12-4 with TRBJ2-7, with TRBD2 identical over 10 bases. This CDR3 contains 13 residues. The V gene end was trimmed by 3 bases and the J gene end by 4 bases; junction bases not matched to a gene: 0. The CDR3 sequence is CASSLTSGYEQYF. In DNA form, the CDR3 reads TGTGCCAGCAGTTTGACTAGCGGGTACGAGCAGTACTTC.

This clone was counted ten times or more. J is TRBJ2-3 and V is TRBV7-2; D is ambiguous. Germline lookup yields CDR1 SGHTA and CDR2 FQGNSA. The CDR3 runs 13 residues. V shed 3 bases and J shed 4 bases, with 8 bases lying between them. The CDR3, as DNA: TGTGCCAGCAGCTTTGTTGGGGCAGATACGCAGTATTTT. It specifies CASSFVGADTQYF.

This rearrangement joins TRBV6-1 to TRBJ2-7; D gene unclear. The V gene lost 1 base and the J gene lost 1 base, with 5 bases spanning the gap. The CDR3 loop spans 13 amino acids. Germline V gene data show CDR1 as MNHNS and CDR2 as SASEGT. As DNA, the CDR3 is TGTGCCAGCAGTGAAGTTTGGTCCTACGAGCAGTACTTC. Translating it yields CASSEVWSYEQYF.

This clone was counted many times. The chain has TRBV12-3 or TRBV12-4 and TRBJ1-4; D may be TRBD1 (5 bases). CDR3 length equals 15 residues. Trimming removed 4 bases at V and 6 bases at J, with 15 bases between. CDR3: CASSSRGGLDEKLFF. Written as DNA, the CDR3 is TGTGCCAGCAGTTCCCGTGGGGGTCTGGATGAAAAACTGTTTTTT.

This clone was counted ten times or more. V gene TRBV27 combines with J gene TRBJ2-3; D possibly corresponds to TRBD1 (5 bases). Trimming shortened V by 4 bases and J by 1 base, and 9 bases separated the two germline ends. Germline V CDR1 and CDR2: MNHEY, SMNVEV (reference sequence). The CDR3 totals 14 residues. CDR3 in amino acids: CASSYRQRTDTQYF. For the CDR3, the DNA is TGTGCCAGCAGTTATCGACAGCGCACAGATACGCAGTATTTT.

This clone was seen ten or more times. The chain couples TRBV18 to TRBJ1-2, with unresolved D. This CDR3 is 15 amino acids long. Looked up from germline, CDR1 is KGHSH and CDR2 is LQKENI. V shed 6 bases and J shed 5 bases, with 19 bases lying between them. DNA for the CDR3: TGTGCCAGCTCGAGAGCCGGGGAGCAGCGTTATGGCTACACCTTC. Encoded protein: CASSRAGEQRYGYTF.

This clone appeared many times. CDR3 nucleotide sequence: TGTGCCAGCAGCCTCAGGACTAGCGCCCAAGAGACCCAGTACTTC. It yields the protein CASSLRTSAQETQYF. The chain couples TRBV3-1 to TRBJ2-5; 9 bases fit TRBD2. The CDR3 is 15 amino acids. The V and J ends lost 4 bases and 1 base, in that order; junction bases with no gene match: 4. CDR1 and CDR2 (germline): LGHDT, YNNKEL (reference sequence).